This note documents a single TCR beta chain sequence. The antigen this receptor binds is unknown. Base qualities are not provided; no much larger clone lies one nucleotide away. Library preparation was by 5' RACE. Sequencing was carried out with an Illumina HiSeq 2500. A second PCR of about 7 to 12 cycles was run with a J-beta primer mix and a sample-barcoded 5' primer. A unique molecular identifier was introduced onto each TCR beta cDNA molecule by a template-switch 5' adaptor carrying 12 random nucleotides. Each sample yielded at least 2.5 million CDR3-containing paired-end reads. All of the RNA was converted into first-strand cDNA using the Mint cDNA synthesis kit, with a TRBC-specific oligonucleotide serving as the primer. Following uracil-DNA glycosylase treatment, a first 18-cycle PCR with universal primers M1SS and BC2_uni_R was performed on all cDNA. As for the authors' bioinformatics: Each sample was normalized by randomly selecting 1 million high-quality reads, each carrying a distinct molecular identifier. Instead of being binned into consensus sequences, reads with shared molecular identifiers were discarded. MiTCR, with a Q25 quality threshold and the strictest error-elimination algorithm, was used for CDR3 identification, clonotype clustering and error correction. Lower-bound total TCR beta diversity was estimated with a nonparametric unseen species model using Euler transformation. TCRdb cleaned the public reads at Q25 with fastp, built clones with MiXCR and kept in-frame beta chains. Rows with a matching CDR3 protein are joined into one entry that keeps the most common DNA and genes. The V and J calls were not made by the authors but by TCRdb's processing. This sample has around 820,000 distinct CDR3 sequences in its table, and approximately 25% of those were observed once. The ten largest clones take up under 4.5% of the sample.

This entry belongs to a study of blood T cells in healthy people across ages (dated by TCRdb to between 2014 and 2017). General notes on the study: Template switching captured roughly one uniquely barcoded TCR beta cDNA molecule per two T cells in model experiments. Age-related changes in TCR beta repertoire diversity were measured in the study by deep sequencing normalized with unique cDNA molecular identifiers. Donors were grouped into four age groups: young (average roughly 17 years), middle-aged (under 40), aged (62) and long-lived (approximately 82). Using the same blood draw, the study looked at two additional independent replicas of 1 million unique cDNA reads for two donors, one aged 18 to 30 and the other aged 80 or older.

Overall study outcomes, separate from this receptor: There was a strong correlation between observed TCR beta diversity and the percentage of naive T cells measured by flow cytometry. Observed TCR beta diversity per million T cells fell roughly linearly with age, and a significant reduction was already apparent by age around 40. Conclusive comparison of naive and antigen-experienced compartments was prevented by the profiling of bulk unsorted PBMCs. Compared with the aged group, the long-lived group had more naive CD4+ T cells, fewer expanded clones and increased TCR diversity, suggesting age selection. Estimates of total diversity from one million sequenced T cells were regarded as lower bounds and underestimates. Because donor CMV infection status was unknown, age-related changes in expanded clonotypes were potentially confounded.

From a lookup of the germline V gene, CDR1 and CDR2 are SQVTM and ANQGSEA. The CDR3 goes from the cysteine to the phenylalanine over 15 residues. The kept DNA is CDR3 alone, 45 bases in frame from the first base. V drops 7 bases and J drops 8 bases, leaving 24 bases in between. The roughly 39 donors, aged 6 to 90 years, were systemically healthy Caucasian individuals from Russia. Each donor gave about 9.8 milliliters of peripheral blood, drawn into EDTA-treated Vacutainer tubes. Ficoll-Paque density-gradient centrifugation was used to isolate PBMCs, with at least 7 million per sample. Trizol reagent was used to extract total RNA from PBMCs, with at least 6 micrograms per sample. Naive CD45RAhigh/CD27high T cell percentages were measured by flow cytometry on a PBMC aliquot from every donor. This sample was shared with a second study, whose subject was T cells of mothers and their children. The second study, in turn, reports: Nine systemically healthy Caucasian individuals, comprising three mothers and their six children, were included as donors. cDNA synthesis consumed the entire amount of extracted RNA, loaded at approximately 1.5 ug RNA in each 15 ul reaction. In the second PCR, the M1S primer added sample barcodes and 2-4 random nucleotides. More than 9 million TCR beta CDR3 reads were obtained from each mother, and roughly 3 million reads were obtained from each child. Thymic selection shapes the output of TCR recombination in a similar way in related and unrelated pairs, and inherited differences have a minor effect. Normalized repertoire overlap was always slightly but never significantly higher in related than unrelated mother-child pairs. No persistent microchimeric T cell clones were found, with a detection sensitivity of approximately 94 clones per million clonotypes. The study used deep NGS to compare TCR beta repertoires of mothers and children, seeking features distinguishing related mother-child pairs from unrelated individuals. The mean age was approximately 41 +/- 4 years for the mothers and around 10 +/- 4 years for the children. After adapter ligation with NEBNext reagents, the libraries were sequenced on Illumina HiSeq 2000 with 100+100 nt paired-end reads. To prevent cross-contamination, the mother and child libraries were prepared a month apart and were sequenced in separate runs. For each donor, somewhere between roughly 500,000 and 2,300,000 distinct TCR beta clonotypes were identified. Naive TCR beta clonotypes were estimated from low-frequency clonotypes matched to each donor's FACS-determined naive share, without sorting.

Sequenced material: blood. The receptor was derived from a boy under 18 in good health. The rearranged chain carries TRBV29-1 and TRBJ2-1; the D segment may tentatively be TRBD1 or TRBD2, each giving 7 matched bases. Here is the DNA: TGCAGCGCCTCGACAGGGCGCGGGAGTCGGGATGAGCAGTTCTTC. It codes for CSASTGRGSRDEQFF.